This T cell receptor beta chain was obtained from a study of T cells in Graves' hyperthyroidism and ophthalmopathy. This clonotype appeared many times. Amplification of TCR beta CDR3 regions used RNA as the template. The primer set for the first-round RT-PCR of the TCR CDR3 was HTBI. A single record per CDR3 protein comes from TCRdb applying MiXCR to the multiplex PCR reads. The sample has hundreds of thousands of distinct CDR3 sequences, 14% seen once; the top ten hold 14%. This sample holds PBMCs from 10 ml fresh peripheral blood. This CDR3 region has 15 residues. The V end was cut by 0 bases, the J end by 2 bases, with 14 bases between. Germline lookup yields CDR1 DFQATT and CDR2 SNEGSKA (reference sequence).

The specimen sequenced was blood. The V and J genes are TRBV20-1 and TRBJ2-7; tentatively, D is TRBD1 (5 bases). The clonotype was recovered from a woman aged 40 to 50 with Graves' hyperthyroidism. DNA for the CDR3: TGCAGTGCTAGAGATGGATGGCAGGGCACCTACGAGCAGTACTTC. It yields the protein CSARDGWQGTYEQYF.